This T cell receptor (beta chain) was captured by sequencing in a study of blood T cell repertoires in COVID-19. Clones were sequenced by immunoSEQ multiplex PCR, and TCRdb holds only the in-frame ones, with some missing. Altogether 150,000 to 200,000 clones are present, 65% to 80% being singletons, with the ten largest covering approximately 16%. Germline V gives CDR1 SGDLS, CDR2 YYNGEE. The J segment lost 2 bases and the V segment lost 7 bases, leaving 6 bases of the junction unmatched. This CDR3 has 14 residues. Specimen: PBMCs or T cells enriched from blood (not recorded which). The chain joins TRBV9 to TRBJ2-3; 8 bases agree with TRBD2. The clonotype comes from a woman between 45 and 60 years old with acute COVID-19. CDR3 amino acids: CASDSGVNTDTQYF. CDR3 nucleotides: TGTGCCAGCGATAGCGGGGTAAACACAGATACGCAGTATTTT.